The present T cell receptor beta chain was sequenced within a study of cytomegalovirus exposure and HLA in healthy donors. Regarding the study as a whole: A missense variant in DCLRE1C was later tied to TCR beta V- and J-gene trimming. Judged likely to be a sequencing artifact was a cluster of highly shared sequence variants. In a later analysis, HLA-associated TCR beta chains were more clonally expanded than equally common others. Reportedly, TCR beta sequences accurately predicted HLA-A and HLA-B alleles in most subjects.

Both 60 Vbeta primers and 13 Jbeta primers went into the PCR. Generated by immunoSEQ multiplex PCR, the TCRdb table keeps only in-frame clones and is missing some. The sample consists of about 130,000 clones, approximately 70% of them appearing once. Notes on this clone: The target antigen is unknown.

Trimming stripped 6 bases from V and 1 base from J, with 10 bases between. The CDR3 runs to 13 residues. Germline V gene sequence: CDR1 MNHEY, CDR2 SVGAGI. The material sequenced was PBMCs. The origin of this receptor is a human donor in good health. This chain uses TRBV6-5 with TRBJ2-7, with D possibly TRBD2 on 5 matching bases. Here the CDR3 reads CASRKTSSYEQYF. CDR3 nucleotide sequence: TGTGCCAGCAGGAAAACTAGTTCCTACGAGCAGTACTTC.